This T cell receptor (beta chain) was identified during a study of T cell changes during pregnancy in multiple sclerosis. With 4 bases clipped from V and 7 bases from J, the junction kept 14 bases outside the gene matches. Germline V gene sequence: CDR1 SGHTS, CDR2 YDEGEE. The length of the CDR3 is 16 residues. Sequencing was performed with immunoSEQ multiplex PCR; in TCRdb, only in-frame clones are kept and a portion is missing. The data contain around 41,000 clones, roughly nine tenths of them seen just once; the ten biggest clones take up less than 0.55%. The clonotype was recovered from a female donor in good health, enrolled as a control in a pregnancy study. V gene TRBV5-8 combines with J gene TRBJ2-1; 7 bases map to TRBD2. The sample consisted of CD4+ T cells from peripheral blood mononuclear cells, taken in the third trimester of pregnancy. The CDR3 DNA reads TGTGCCAGCAGCCCGCGCGGACTAGTGGGTAGGAATGAGCAGTTCTTC. Amino acid sequence: CASSPRGLVGRNEQFF.